This is a list of T cell receptor beta chains from one sample in a study of beta chain features in type 1 diabetes. Some clones are missing from TCRdb's copy, which holds only in-frame ones; the method was immunoSEQ multiplex PCR. The sample lists roughly 240,000 clones; less than 15% were seen once. Sequenced sample: naive CD4+ T cells from blood. These receptors were taken from a woman in her thirties or forties in good health. Each CDR3 is given with its conserved first and last residue. Each record gives: J gene, clone size, V gene, D gene, CDR3 protein, CDR3 DNA. A D gene is named only where the DNA matches it firmly. Clone size is given for some rows only: seen once, a few or many times, or a class if the clone is expanded.

J: TRBJ2-5
size: NA
V: TRBV2
D: NA
CDR3: CASSRTDMETQYF
DNA: TGTGCCAGCAGTCGGACAGATATGGAGACCCAGTACTTC

J: TRBJ2-3
size: few
V: TRBV11-2
D: TRBD1
CDR3: CASSLGQEADTQYF
DNA: TGTGCCAGCAGCCTGGGACAGGAGGCAGATACGCAGTATTTT

J: TRBJ1-2
size: few
V: TRBV5-1
D: NA
CDR3: CASSLAQGIYGYTF
DNA: TGCGCCAGCAGCTTGGCTCAGGGGATCTATGGCTACACCTTC

J: TRBJ2-7
size: NA
V: TRBV5-1
D: TRBD2
CDR3: CASSLTRGDTYEQYF
DNA: TGCGCCAGCAGCTTGACGCGGGGGGATACCTACGAGCAGTACTTC

J: TRBJ2-7
size: NA
V: TRBV7-6
D: TRBD1
CDR3: CASTWNEGASYEQYF
DNA: TGTGCCAGCACCTGGAACGAGGGGGCCTCCTACGAGCAGTACTTC

J: TRBJ2-3
size: NA
V: TRBV29-1
D: NA
CDR3: CSVVDRGRGYTQYF
DNA: TGCAGCGTTGTTGACCGGGGAAGGGGGTATACGCAGTATTTT

J: TRBJ1-1
size: NA
V: TRBV27
D: TRBD1
CDR3: CASSYRRDRGLAFF
DNA: TGTGCCAGCAGCTACCGCCGGGACAGGGGGCTGGCTTTCTTT

J: TRBJ2-7
size: few
V: TRBV6-1
D: NA
CDR3: CASSAQVSYEQYF
DNA: TGTGCCAGCAGTGCCCAGGTCTCCTACGAGCAGTACTTC

J: TRBJ2-7
size: once
V: TRBV19
D: TRBD1
CDR3: CASSSPGQGSYEQYF
DNA: TGTGCCAGTAGTTCTCCCGGACAGGGCTCCTACGAGCAGTACTTC

J: TRBJ1-5
size: NA
V: TRBV18
D: NA
CDR3: CASSPNNDFNQPQHF
DNA: TGTGCCAGCTCACCAAACAACGACTTTAATCAGCCCCAGCATTTT

J: TRBJ2-7
size: NA
V: TRBV2
D: TRBD1
CDR3: CASRRDRDFGYEQYF
DNA: TGTGCCAGCAGGAGGGACAGGGATTTCGGCTACGAGCAGTACTTC

J: TRBJ1-3
size: few
V: TRBV14
D: NA
CDR3: CASTEKGLGGNTIYF
DNA: TGTGCCAGCACCGAAAAGGGGCTAGGTGGAAACACCATATATTTT

J: TRBJ2-1
size: few
V: TRBV5-4
D: NA
CDR3: CASSSPLGGNEQFF
DNA: TGTGCCAGCAGCTCCCCCCTCGGCGGCAATGAGCAGTTCTTC

J: TRBJ2-5
size: NA
V: TRBV9
D: TRBD2
CDR3: CASSVSGQRGMETQYF
DNA: TGTGCCAGCAGCGTAAGCGGCCAGCGGGGAATGGAGACCCAGTACTTC

J: TRBJ2-7
size: NA
V: TRBV19
D: TRBD1
CDR3: CASRPGQGAGEQYF
DNA: TGTGCCAGTAGGCCGGGACAGGGGGCGGGGGAGCAGTACTTC

J: TRBJ2-1
size: NA
V: TRBV19
D: NA
CDR3: CASTKAGHIVTEQFF
DNA: TGTGCATCGACAAAGGCAGGCCATATTGTCACTGAGCAGTTCTTC

J: TRBJ2-7
size: few
V: TRBV6-6
D: TRBD1
CDR3: CASRTGTGYEQYF
DNA: TGTGCCAGTCGGACAGGGACGGGTTACGAGCAGTACTTC

J: TRBJ2-7
size: few
V: TRBV7-8
D: NA
CDR3: CASSFYYEQYF
DNA: TGTGCCAGCAGCTTCTATTACGAGCAGTACTTC

J: TRBJ2-3
size: few
V: TRBV7-2
D: TRBD2
CDR3: CASSLVASGGTDTQYF
DNA: TGTGCCAGCAGCTTAGTGGCTAGCGGGGGGACAGATACGCAGTATTTT

J: TRBJ2-7
size: NA
V: TRBV7-6
D: TRBD2
CDR3: CASRGGEQYF
DNA: TGTGCCAGCAGGGGAGGGGAGCAGTACTTC

J: TRBJ2-7
size: few
V: TRBV7-6
D: TRBD2
CDR3: CASSFAGENEQYF
DNA: TGTGCCAGCAGCTTTGCGGGGGAGAACGAGCAGTACTTC

J: TRBJ2-7
size: NA
V: TRBV19
D: NA
CDR3: CASSIGGVAYEQYF
DNA: TGTGCCAGTAGTATAGGGGGCGTCGCCTACGAGCAGTACTTC

J: TRBJ2-1
size: NA
V: TRBV7-9
D: NA
CDR3: CASSLARDSPFEQFF
DNA: TGTGCCAGCAGCTTAGCCAGGGACTCCCCTTTTGAGCAGTTCTTC

J: TRBJ2-3
size: NA
V: TRBV11-2
D: TRBD1
CDR3: CASSLEGTVSTDTQYF
DNA: TGTGCCAGCAGCTTAGAGGGGACAGTCTCCACAGATACGCAGTATTTT

J: TRBJ1-5
size: few
V: TRBV18
D: NA
CDR3: CASSPHRDQPQHF
DNA: TGTGCCAGCTCACCACACAGGGATCAGCCCCAGCATTTT

J: TRBJ2-7
size: NA
V: TRBV5-4
D: TRBD1
CDR3: CASSFNRGSYEQYF
DNA: TGTGCCAGCAGCTTTAACAGGGGTTCCTACGAGCAGTACTTC